Below, 7 T cell receptor beta chains from the same sample are listed, as sequenced in a study of control samples from healthy donors and cancer patients. Measured with immunoSEQ multiplex PCR; TCRdb has only the in-frame clones, and not every one. The sample lists around 31,000 clones; around 94% were seen once. The source material was blood. The receptor set was obtained from a man between 60 and 75 years old in good health.

This chain joins TRBV6-6 and TRBJ1-1, with a possible D match to TRBD1 (5 bases). This CDR3 has 17 amino acids. The germline gives CDR1 MNHNY, CDR2 SVGAGI (reference sequence). Trimming removed 6 bases at V and 1 base at J, with 21 bases between. DNA of the CDR3: TGTGCCAGCAGGCGACTATCAGGGATTCTCCCGAACACTGAAGCTTTCTTT. This gives the protein CASRRLSGILPNTEAFF.

The rearrangement links TRBV5-8 to TRBJ1-5, with 9 positions matching TRBD1. With V trimmed by 4 bases and J by 2 bases, 13 bases remained unmatched. The CDR3 contains 18 residues. CDR1 is SGHTS, CDR2 YDEGEE, per germline. The CDR3 nucleotides read TGTGCCAGCAGCCAGACAGGGGGGGGAATGATTGGCAATCAGCCCCAGCATTTT. Translating it yields CASSQTGGGMIGNQPQHF. The complete variable domain, with remaining parts taken from reference TRBV5-8 and TRBJ1-5, reads EAGVTQSPTHLIKTRGQQATLRCSPISGHTSVYWYQQALGLGLQFLLWYDEGEERNRGNFPPRFSGRQFPNYSSELNVNALELEDSALYLCASSQTGGGMIGNQPQHFGDGTRLSIL.

CDR3 sequence: CASSLARGWDNSPLHF. The CDR3 nucleotides are TGTGCCAGCAGCTTGGCCAGGGGTTGGGATAATTCACCCCTCCACTTT. The chain is built from TRBV5-6 and TRBJ1-6, with a tentative D call TRBD1 (6 bases). CDR1 is SGHDT, CDR2 YYEEEE, per germline. CDR3 size: 16 residues. Trimming took off 0 bases at V and 5 bases at J, with 12 bases between the two ends.

The chain couples TRBV28 to TRBJ1-5; no clear D gene. V was shortened by 3 bases and J by 7 bases, with 10 bases between the two germline ends. The CDR3 runs 13 residues. CDR1 and CDR2 from the germline V gene are MDHEN and SYDVKM. The CDR3 protein is CASSFGRVQPQHF. The CDR3 nucleotides are TGTGCCAGCAGTTTTGGACGGGTCCAGCCCCAGCATTTT.

The CDR3 nucleotides read TGTGCCAGCTCCCCCCCGGGAGGGGCACTCAATCAGCCCCAGCATTTT. Its translation: CASSPPGGALNQPQHF. The genes are TRBV18 and TRBJ1-5, with D possibly TRBD1 on 5 matching bases. V was clipped by 6 bases and J by 3 bases, with 18 bases between them. Germline loops: CDR1 KGHSH, CDR2 LQKENI. This CDR3 spans 16 amino acids. The whole variable domain, filled in from reference TRBV18 and TRBJ1-5, reads NAGVMQNPRHLVRRRGQEARLRCSPMKGHSHVYWYRQLPEEGLKFMVYLQKENIIDESGMPKERFSAEFPKEGPSILRIQQVVRGDSAAYFCASSPPGGALNQPQHFGDGTRLSIL.

This chain uses TRBV7-2 with TRBJ2-7; D not certain. The CDR3 is made up of 14 amino acids. Trimming cost V 5 bases and J 2 bases, with 13 bases left between them. Germline V gives CDR1 SGHTA, CDR2 FQGNSA. The CDR3 here is CASSATLPTYEQYF. The CDR3 region has the DNA TGTGCCAGCAGCGCGACTCTCCCTACCTACGAGCAGTACTTC.

CDR3 sequence: CASSEAFWGETQYF. For the CDR3, the DNA is TGTGCCAGCAGTGAAGCTTTTTGGGGAGAGACCCAGTACTTC. V and J are TRBV6-1 and TRBJ2-5; no clear D gene. Between the trimmed V and J ends, which lost 0 bases and 4 bases, there was a span of 9 bases. This CDR3 is built from 14 residues. Per the germline V gene, CDR1 is MNHNS and CDR2 is SASEGT.